The rows below give T cell receptor beta chains drawn from one sample of a study of OX40 agonist ivuxolimab in advanced cancers. The data were produced by immunoSEQ multiplex PCR, yet TCRdb's version contains in-frame clones alone and is incomplete. The sample consists of some 34,000 clones, less than 85% of them appearing once. Sequenced material: CD4+ or CD8+ T cells sorted from blood, taken in a trial of the OX40 agonist ivuxolimab. The origin of the receptors is an adult with an advanced solid tumor such as melanoma, head and neck, liver or kidney cancer. CDR3s include the opening cysteine and the closing phenylalanine or tryptophan. D genes are given only for firm matches. Expanded clones get a size class; other rows say once, few or many, or leave the size out.

J gene,D gene,V gene,clone size,CDR3 DNA,CDR3 protein
TRBJ2-3,-,TRBV29-1,-,TGCAGCGTTGACAGGAGGGGCACAGATACGCAGTATTTT,CSVDRRGTDTQYF
TRBJ2-7,-,TRBV7-3,-,TGTGCCAGCAGCCTGGGACTTTACTACGAGCAGTACTTC,CASSLGLYYEQYF
TRBJ2-5,-,TRBV7-9,once,TGTGCCAGCAGACCCGACAGGGAGGGTTGGGAGACCCAGTACTTC,CASRPDREGWETQYF
TRBJ2-7,TRBD1,TRBV9,-,TGTGCCAGCAGCGTAGCCTACAGGGGCGACGAGCAGTACTTC,CASSVAYRGDEQYF
TRBJ2-7,-,TRBV10-3,-,TGTGCCATCAGTGAGTCCAGGGGGGCGTACGAGCAGTACTTC,CAISESRGAYEQYF
TRBJ1-1,-,TRBV7-2,-,TGTGCCAGCAGCTCCATCAGGGGAAACACTGAAGCTTTCTTT,CASSSIRGNTEAFF
TRBJ2-1,-,TRBV10-2,-,TGCGCCAGCAGTGAGTCGGGGTACAATGAGCAGTTCTTC,CASSESGYNEQFF
TRBJ2-3,TRBD1,TRBV28,-,TGTGCCAGCAGTCCTCTAGGGGGCCGCACAGATACGCAGTATTTT,CASSPLGGRTDTQYF
TRBJ2-4,-,TRBV5-4,-,TGTGCCAGCAGCGGAGCTCGAGGCAAAAACATTCAGTACTTC,CASSGARGKNIQYF
TRBJ2-7,-,TRBV5-6,-,TGTGCCAGCAGCTTGTATCCGCCGACGTTACTCTACGAGCAGTACTTC,CASSLYPPTLLYEQYF
TRBJ1-1,TRBD1,TRBV6-6,-,TGTGCCACCACCCTGACAGGGCCGAACACTGAAGCTTTCTTT,CATTLTGPNTEAFF
TRBJ1-4,-,TRBV4-1,-,TGCGCCAGCAGCCAAGATCGAGGGGATTTTGTTACTAATGAAAAACTGTTTTTT,CASSQDRGDFVTNEKLFF
TRBJ2-5,TRBD1,TRBV9,-,TGTGCCAGCAGCGACAAAATTCCCGGGACAGGGGACGAGACCCAGTACTTC,CASSDKIPGTGDETQYF
TRBJ2-2,TRBD2,TRBV13,-,TGTGCCAGCAGCTCGGGACTAGCGGGGGGTACCGGGGAGCTGTTTTTT,CASSSGLAGGTGELFF
TRBJ1-2,-,TRBV7-9,many,TGTGCCAGCAGCTTGGCGGGGGCCGAAGCGTCGGGCTACACCTTC,CASSLAGAEASGYTF
TRBJ2-7,TRBD1,TRBV27,-,TGTGCCAGCAGTGTCTGGGCTGGACAGGGTGAACACTACGAGCAGTACTTC,CASSVWAGQGEHYEQYF
TRBJ1-3,-,TRBV23-1,few,TGCGCCAGCAGTCAATTCCAGGACACCAGTCGCTCTGGAAACACCATATATTTT,CASSQFQDTSRSGNTIYF
TRBJ1-1,-,TRBV7-9,-,TGTGCCAGCAGCTTAGTCAGGGAAAGTCACAATGAAGCTTTCTTT,CASSLVRESHNEAFF
TRBJ1-6,TRBD1,TRBV9,-,TGTGCCAGCAGCCTCAGGGGGCAATCACCCCTCCACTTT,CASSLRGQSPLHF
TRBJ2-7,TRBD1,TRBV6-4,-,TGTGCCAGCAGTCCTGAAGTAGGCAGGGGGTCGGACGAGCAGTACTTC,CASSPEVGRGSDEQYF
TRBJ1-1,-,TRBV7-9,-,TGTGCCAGCAGCTTAGAGGGGTCAGGGGAAGCTTTCTTT,CASSLEGSGEAFF
TRBJ1-5,-,TRBV10-3,once,TGTGCCATCAGTGACCAGGGGAGACGGCAGCCCCAGCATTTT,CAISDQGRRQPQHF
TRBJ1-1,TRBD1,TRBV5-4,once,TGTGCCAGCAGCCCGGACAGGGGATGGACTGAAGCTTTCTTT,CASSPDRGWTEAFF
TRBJ2-3,-,TRBV28,-,TGTGCCAGCAGTTTTTCGACCAACAGCGCTACCCCAGATACGCAGTATTTT,CASSFSTNSATPDTQYF